The clone carrying this T cell receptor (beta chain) has just one count. Its antigen is still unknown. These data originate in a study of T cell responses to AZD1222 COVID-19 vaccine. Study findings and constraints: The peak T cell response came first, and repertoires were sampled only after it.

The germline V gene has CDR1 MDHEN and CDR2 SYDVKM. The CDR3 consists of 13 residues. Losses at the gene ends were 6 bases for V and 6 bases for J; bases not matched to a gene: 6. The method was immunoSEQ multiplex PCR; TCRdb's version includes in-frame clones alone and lacks a portion of them. The sample carries approximately 150,000 clones, more than 70% recorded once. This TCR was recovered from an adult who received the AZD1222 COVID-19 vaccine. V is TRBV28 and J is TRBJ1-1; 8 bases align to TRBD1. Sequenced here: peripheral blood, sampled 28 days after the second AZD1222 dose. The CDR3 loop is CASSVQGGAEAFF. The CDR3 bases are TGTGCCAGCAGCGTACAGGGGGGGGCTGAAGCTTTCTTT.